The clone carrying this TCR beta chain was picked up one time. The target antigen is unknown. The PCR contained 60 Vbeta and 13 Jbeta primers. The protocol was immunoSEQ multiplex PCR, while the TCRdb copy is restricted to in-frame clones and leaves out a portion. The table has under 200,000 clones, 70% to 90% seen once. The sample belongs to a study of cytomegalovirus exposure and HLA in healthy donors. Study overall: Approximately 190 million T cells yielded approximately 100 million unique TCR beta sequences, as an earlier analysis found.

Study results and limitations: High specificity and sensitivity for cytomegalovirus status were reported for the classifier.

This sequence was found in a woman aged 18-29 years in good health and CMV-seronegative. The specimen sequenced was PBMCs.

The CDR3 reads CASRSGRGSMNTEAFF. CDR3 bases: TGTGCCAGCCGCTCTGGGCGGGGGTCGATGAACACTGAAGCTTTCTTT. V is TRBV7-9 and J is TRBJ1-1; perhaps TRBD1 as D (5 bases). Trimming left V 8 bases short and J 0 bases short, with 19 bases between. There are 16 residues in the CDR3. From germline, CDR1 is SEHNR and CDR2 FQNEAQ (reference sequence).